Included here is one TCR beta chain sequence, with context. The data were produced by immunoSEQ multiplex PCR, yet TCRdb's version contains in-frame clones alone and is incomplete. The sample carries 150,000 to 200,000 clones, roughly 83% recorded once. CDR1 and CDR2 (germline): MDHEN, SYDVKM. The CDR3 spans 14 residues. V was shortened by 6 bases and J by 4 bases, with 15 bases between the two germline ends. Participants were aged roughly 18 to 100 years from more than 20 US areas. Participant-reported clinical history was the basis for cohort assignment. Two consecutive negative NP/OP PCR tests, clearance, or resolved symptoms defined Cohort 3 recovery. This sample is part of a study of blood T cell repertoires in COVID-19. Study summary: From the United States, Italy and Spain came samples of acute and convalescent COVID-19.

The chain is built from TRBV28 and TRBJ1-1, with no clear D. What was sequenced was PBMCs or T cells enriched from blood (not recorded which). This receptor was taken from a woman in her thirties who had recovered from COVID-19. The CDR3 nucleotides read TGTGCCAGCAGGACCCCGGGGAGGGCCACTGAAGCTTTCTTT. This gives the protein CASRTPGRATEAFF.